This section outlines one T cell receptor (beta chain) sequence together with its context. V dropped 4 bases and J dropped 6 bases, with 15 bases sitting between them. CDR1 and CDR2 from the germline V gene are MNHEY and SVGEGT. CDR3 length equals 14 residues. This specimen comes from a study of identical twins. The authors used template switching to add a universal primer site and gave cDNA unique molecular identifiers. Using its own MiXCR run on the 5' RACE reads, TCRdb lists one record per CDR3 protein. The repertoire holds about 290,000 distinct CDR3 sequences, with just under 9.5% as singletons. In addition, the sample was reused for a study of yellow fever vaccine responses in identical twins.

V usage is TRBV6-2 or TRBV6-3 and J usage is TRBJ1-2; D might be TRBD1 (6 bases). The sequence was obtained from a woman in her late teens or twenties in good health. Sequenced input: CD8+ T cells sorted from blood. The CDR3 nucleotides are TGTGCCAGCAGTTCTCACAGGGAGGCGAATGGCTACACCTTC. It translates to CASSSHREANGYTF.